This T cell receptor beta chain was profiled in a study of T cells expressing NK-cell markers. Across the study: Sorted CD3+CD56-NKG2C+, CD3+CD56+NKG2C+ and CD3+CD56+NKG2C- T cells supplied the TCR beta repertoires.

Each CDR3 protein gets one entry in TCRdb, which reprocessed the 5' RACE reads and gives no DNA. With about 160,000 distinct CDR3 sequences in the sample, the ten largest clones hold about 18%. The TCR was taken from a woman aged 18-70 years in good health. Sequencing used blood T cells: a sorted CD56 or NKG2C T cell subset, CD4+ or CD8+ T cells, or bulk PBMC T cells (not recorded which).

CDR3 protein: CASSVGDEQYF. V and J are TRBV9 and TRBJ2-7. CDR3 length: 11 residues. Germline V CDR1 and CDR2: SGDLS, YYNGEE.